The 8 T cell receptor beta chains given below trace back to one sample, sequenced in a study of blood T cell repertoires in COVID-19. Profiled with immunoSEQ multiplex PCR; TCRdb holds only in-frame clones, not every one. The data hold around 220,000 clones, with 85% to 90% observed a single time. The sample comprised peripheral blood. The receptors here all came from a woman aged 50 to 65 with COVID-19, enrolled during active disease.

The V gene is TRBV6-2 or TRBV6-3, the J gene TRBJ2-7; D is perhaps TRBD2 (6 bases). The V end lost 5 bases, the J end lost 4 bases, and 9 bases lay between the germline ends. CDR3 length equals 12 residues. The germline V gene has CDR1 MNHEY and CDR2 SVGEGT. For the CDR3, the DNA is TGTGCCAGCAGTCCGGGGGTGTACGAGCAGTACTTC. Its translation is CASSPGVYEQYF.

This clone was seen a single time. The V call is TRBV11-2, the J call TRBJ1-1, with TRBD1 as a possible D gene (5 bases). V lost 1 base and J lost 7, with 10 bases in between. This CDR3 spans 13 amino acids. CDR1 and CDR2 (germline): SGHAT, FQNNGV. The CDR3 region is CASSLVLGGEAFF. DNA of the CDR3: TGTGCCAGCAGCTTAGTATTGGGGGGTGAAGCTTTCTTT.

The V gene is TRBV6-6, the J gene TRBJ1-2; the D gene is possibly TRBD1 (6 bases). V was shortened by 5 bases and J by 6 bases, with 28 bases between the two germline ends. The CDR3 consists of 18 residues. Germline values: CDR1 MNHNY, CDR2 SVGAGI (reference sequence). CDR3: CASSPLGFATGSANGYTF. The CDR3 DNA is TGTGCCAGCAGTCCCTTGGGATTCGCCACAGGGAGTGCGAATGGCTACACCTTC.

The rearrangement links TRBV6-5 to TRBJ1-1; 8 bases line up with TRBD1. This CDR3 region has 14 residues. The V segment lost 5 bases and the J segment 7 bases; nucleotides outside the gene matches: 9. Germline V CDR1 and CDR2: MNHEY, SVGAGI. CDR3 bases: TGTGCCAGCAGTCCCGGACAGGGCCGAAGTGAAGCTTTCTTT. Translating it yields CASSPGQGRSEAFF.

This clone was counted a few times. The V and J genes are TRBV19 and TRBJ1-6, with D unclear. There are 14 residues in the CDR3. CDR1 is LNHDA and CDR2 is SQIVND in the germline V gene (reference sequence). V was cut by 5 bases and J by 8 bases, with 13 bases left in between. CDR3 amino acids: CASSLGRWDSPLHF. Written as DNA, the CDR3 is TGTGCCAGTAGTTTGGGGAGATGGGATTCACCCCTCCACTTT.

The chain couples TRBV19 to TRBJ2-3; weak D call: TRBD2 (6 bases). The CDR3 sequence is 15 residues long. Germline lookup yields CDR1 LNHDA and CDR2 SQIVND (reference sequence). The ends were cut back, 5 bases at V and 6 bases at J, with 18 bases in the middle. The CDR3 protein is CASSAGPAFPDTQYF. Written as DNA, the CDR3 is TGTGCCAGTAGTGCGGGACCTGCCTTCCCGGATACGCAGTATTTT.

V and J are TRBV6-5 and TRBJ2-7; weak D call: TRBD1 (5 bases). The germline V gene encodes CDR1 MNHEY and CDR2 SVGAGI. The CDR3 spans 15 residues. Trimming took off 5 bases at V and 2 bases at J, with 16 bases between the two ends. The DNA of the CDR3 is TGTGCCAGCAGTCCGCCGCAGGGTTTTCCCTACGAGCAGTACTTC. Translating it yields CASSPPQGFPYEQYF.

The rearrangement uses TRBV5-1 and TRBJ2-2, with D tentatively TRBD2 (6 bases). Germline V gene data show CDR1 as SGHRS and CDR2 as YFSETQ. There are 15 residues in the CDR3. Trimming took 2 bases from V and 2 from J, leaving 10 bases between them. This CDR3 is CASSLTGDNTGELFF. The CDR3 DNA follows: TGCGCCAGCAGCTTAACGGGGGATAACACCGGGGAGCTGTTTTTT.